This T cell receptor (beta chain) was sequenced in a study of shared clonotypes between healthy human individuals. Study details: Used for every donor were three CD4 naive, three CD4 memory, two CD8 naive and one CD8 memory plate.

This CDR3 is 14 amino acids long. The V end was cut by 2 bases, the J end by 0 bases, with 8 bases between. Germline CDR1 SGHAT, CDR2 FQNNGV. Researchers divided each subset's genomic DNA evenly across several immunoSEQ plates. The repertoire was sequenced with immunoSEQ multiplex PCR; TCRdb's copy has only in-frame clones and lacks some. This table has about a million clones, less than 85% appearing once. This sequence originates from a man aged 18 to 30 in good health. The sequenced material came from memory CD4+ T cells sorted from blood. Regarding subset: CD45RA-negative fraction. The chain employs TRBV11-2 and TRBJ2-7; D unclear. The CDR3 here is CASSLQPNSYEQYF. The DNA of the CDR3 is TGTGCCAGCAGCTTACAGCCCAACTCCTACGAGCAGTACTTC. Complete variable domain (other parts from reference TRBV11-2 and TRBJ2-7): EAGVAQSPRYKIIEKRQSVAFWCNPISGHATLYWYQQILGQGPKLLIQFQNNGVVDDSQLPKDRFSAERLKGVDSTLKIQPAKLEDSAVYLCASSLQPNSYEQYFGPGTRLTVT.